This TCR beta chain was identified in a study of blood T cell repertoires in COVID-19 (dated by TCRdb to between 2020 and 2021). With respect to the entire study: Collaborator samples came from the United States, Italy and Spain and covered acute and convalescent phases of COVID-19. Deeply sampled blood TCRbeta repertoires from subjects exposed to, actively infected with, or recovered from COVID-19 were included in the dataset. The prospective study material was composed of cDNA or gDNA derived from T cells, B-cell-depleted T cells, or PBMCs. Where HLA class I and class II types were available, the types were taken from metadata supplied by the sample provider, not from assay-based typing. The sample metadata nearly always contained a de-identified subject ID, COVID-19 status, age in years and sex. The samples were drawn from two sources: the first 160 participants of the ongoing ImmuneRACE study, and 1,000 to 1,500 subjects contributed by 6 global collaborators. A freely available public database, intended as a resource for researchers studying the immune response to SARS-CoV-2, is where the repertoires were released.

The immunoSEQ Assay, a bias-controlled multiplex PCR, was used to amplify TCRbeta CDR3 regions from genomic DNA. Per the original workflow: Within the assay, amplification of reference gene primers was used to estimate how many nucleated cells each sample contained. Sequence reads were collapsed and filtered to measure the absolute abundance of every unique TCRbeta CDR3 rearrangement. Productive Simpson clonality was computed per sample as the square root of Simpson's diversity index over productive rearrangements. TCRdb limited this immuneACCESS table to in-frame rearrangements with V and J called. A share of clones is missing; checked studies link under half to unresolved V genes, and the rest is unexplained. V and J calls and clone size are those listed in that table; D and trimming were worked out from the DNA. This sample lists approximately 130,000 clones; approximately 84% were detected once. The ten top clones hold 9.5% to 15% of the sample.

Comment on this clone: Its antigen specificity is not known. Base qualities are not at hand, and no much larger clone is one base apart.

Whole blood was collected in K2EDTA tubes by collaborating institutions according to the institutions' own protocols. For TCRbeta analysis, collaborator samples were shipped as frozen whole blood, as isolated PBMCs, or as DNA extracted from either sample type. The investigation overall reported the following: Clinical and demographic metadata were provided uncurated, with the amount varying by source and participant.

Ends trimmed: V by 2 bases, J by 0 bases; bases unmatched to a gene: 2. The CDR3 covers 15 residues, taking in both the cysteine and the phenylalanine. Of all the DNA, just the CDR3 is kept, 45 bases in frame from base 1. Sequences SGHNT (CDR1) and YYREEE (CDR2) are obtained from the germline V gene (reference sequence). The sample taken for sequencing was peripheral blood. Recombination linked TRBV5-4 to TRBJ2-7; the central 10 bases match TRBD1. The sequence was collected from a human donor in a cohort sampled during active COVID-19. The sequenced DNA is TGTGCCAGCAGCTTCGGACAGGGGGGCTCCTACGAGCAGTACTTC. Translated, it gives CASSFGQGGSYEQYF.